One and the same sample provided the 16 T cell receptor beta chains below, sequenced in a study of cytomegalovirus exposure and HLA in healthy donors. Primers included in the PCR were 60 Vbeta and 13 Jbeta primers. The table came from immunoSEQ multiplex PCR; TCRdb's copy has only in-frame clones and leaves some out. The sample lists 120,000 or so clones; roughly 80% were seen once. The sample consisted of PBMCs. All receptors come from a man younger than 40 in good health and CMV-seronegative.

A few counts support this clone. In DNA form, the CDR3 reads TGTGCCATCAGGGGTGGCGCAGGGGTAGAGACCCAGTACTTC. Translated: CAIRGGAGVETQYF. The V and J genes are TRBV10-3 and TRBJ2-5; D might be TRBD1 (6 bases). Per germline, CDR1 ENHRY and CDR2 SYGVKD. V was cut by 6 bases and J by 4 bases, with 15 bases left in between. The CDR3 runs 14 residues.

This clone came up once. J is TRBJ1-3 and V is TRBV27; 11 bases are shared with TRBD1. The junction had 4 bases not matched to a gene; V was cut back by 5 bases and J by 4 bases. Germline V gene lookup returns CDR1 MNHEY and CDR2 SMNVEV (reference sequence). The CDR3 consists of 15 residues. CDR3 DNA: TGTGCCAGCAGTCTCCGGGACAGGGGGGGAAACACCATATATTTT. It specifies CASSLRDRGGNTIYF.

V and J are TRBV28 and TRBJ2-6, with D hard to call. The CDR3 loop spans 13 amino acids. The germline CDR1 and CDR2 sequences are MDHEN and SYDVKM. The V end was cut by 7 bases, the J end by 1 base, with 5 bases between. CDR3 nucleotide sequence: TGTGCCAGCACCGTTTCTGGGGCCAACGTCCTGACTTTC. Translated: CASTVSGANVLTF.

The rearrangement joins TRBV9 to TRBJ2-5, with D uncertain. Germline CDR1 and CDR2: SGDLS and YYNGEE. Trimming shortened V by 3 bases and J by 4 bases, and 10 bases separated the two germline ends. The CDR3 has 13 residues. The CDR3 DNA follows: TGTGCCAGCAGCGCCCTAGAATCAGAGACCCAGTACTTC. Amino acids: CASSALESETQYF.

This clone appeared a single time. The gene calls are TRBV11-3 and TRBJ2-3, with TRBD1 identical over 10 bases. Germline values: CDR1 SGHNT, CDR2 YENEEA. V shed 5 bases, J shed 5 bases, and the junction held 10 bases outside the gene matches. The CDR3 has 16 amino acids. The CDR3 DNA reads TGTGCCAGCAGCGGAACCGGGACAGGGGCGGTAGATACGCAGTATTTT. The encoded protein is CASSGTGTGAVDTQYF. Variable domain in full (rest from reference TRBV11-3 and TRBJ2-3): EAGVVQSPRYKIIEKKQPVAFWCNPISGHNTLYWYLQNLGQGPELLIRYENEEAVDDSQLPKDRFSAERLKGVDSTLKIQPAELGDSAVYLCASSGTGTGAVDTQYFGPGTRLTVL.

In this sample, this clone turned up many times. The genes are TRBV7-9 and TRBJ2-7; the match to TRBD2 covers 10 bases. The CDR3 covers 17 residues. V trimming: 3 bases; J trimming: 2 bases; junction bases outside the gene matches: 10. The V gene's germline CDR1 is SEHNR and CDR2 FQNEAQ (reference sequence). CDR3 sequence reads: CASSFPGLAFSTYEQYF. The CDR3 DNA reads as TGTGCCAGCAGCTTCCCGGGACTAGCGTTCTCCACCTACGAGCAGTACTTC.

The gene calls are TRBV7-9 and TRBJ2-5; D unclear. The CDR3 runs 13 residues. The germline V gene encodes CDR1 SEHNR and CDR2 FQNEAQ (reference sequence). Trimming took 3 bases from V and 1 from J, leaving 6 bases between them. The CDR3 bases are TGTGCCAGCAGCTTCCCCTCCCAAGAGACCCAGTACTTC. This encodes CASSFPSQETQYF.

CDR3 loop: CASSNRGGTEAFF. The CDR3 nucleotides read TGTGCCAGCAGTAATCGGGGGGGCACTGAAGCTTTCTTT. The rearrangement links TRBV2 to TRBJ1-1, with D perhaps TRBD1 (5 bases). This CDR3 is 13 amino acids long. The germline gives CDR1 SNHLY, CDR2 FYNNEI. Trimming took off 5 bases at V and 4 bases at J, with 11 bases between the two ends.

The chain recombines TRBV25-1 with TRBJ1-2; D is uncertain. V dropped 3 bases and J dropped 4 bases, with 6 bases sitting between them. The length of the CDR3 is 12 residues. Germline assignment: CDR1 MGHDK and CDR2 SYGVNS. The CDR3 DNA reads as TGTGCCAGCAGTGACAGGCCCTATGGCTACACCTTC. As protein: CASSDRPYGYTF.

The chain carries TRBV4-3 and TRBJ2-2, with 14 bases identical to TRBD2. CDR1 is LGHNA and CDR2 is YSLEER in the germline V gene. The trim removed 3 bases at V and 5 bases at J, leaving 8 bases unmatched. The CDR3 is 18 residues long. CDR3: CASSQAGTSGGTTGELFF. The CDR3 nucleotides read TGCGCCAGCAGCCAGGCCGGGACTAGCGGGGGAACGACCGGGGAGCTGTTTTTT.

The chain employs TRBV5-6 and TRBJ2-1; D is ambiguous. The germline CDR1 and CDR2 sequences are SGHDT and YYEEEE. Trimming removed 0 bases from V and 3 bases from J, with 4 bases in between. The CDR3 sequence is 13 residues long. This CDR3 is CASSLGGYNEQFF. The CDR3 DNA reads TGTGCCAGCAGCTTGGGAGGCTACAATGAGCAGTTCTTC.

The chain couples TRBV5-1 to TRBJ1-4; perhaps TRBD1 as D (6 bases). V shed 0 bases and J shed 8 bases, with 14 bases lying between them. Germline assignment: CDR1 SGHRS and CDR2 YFSETQ. This CDR3 contains 15 residues. CDR3 sequence reads: CASSLAAGGGEKLFF. The CDR3 bases are TGCGCCAGCAGCTTGGCGGCGGGGGGCGGGGAAAAACTGTTTTTT. The variable domain in full, with the rest retrieved from reference TRBV5-1 and TRBJ1-4, is KAGVTQTPRYLIKTRGQQVTLSCSPISGHRSVSWYQQTPGQGLQFLFEYFSETQRNKGNFPGRFSGRQFSNSRSEMNVSTLELGDSALYLCASSLAAGGGEKLFFGSGTQLSVL.

The rearrangement uses TRBV10-1 and TRBJ1-5, with D hard to call. From germline, CDR1 is WNHNN and CDR2 SYGVQD (reference sequence). The length of the CDR3 is 14 residues. The V end lost 4 bases, the J end lost 6 bases, and 13 bases lay between the germline ends. As DNA, the CDR3 is TGCGCCAGCAGTGCCGAGGCCTATGGTCAGCCCCAGCATTTT. Protein: CASSAEAYGQPQHF.

The CDR3 loop is CAISGDSLKDEKLFF. CDR3 bases: TGTGCCATCAGTGGAGACTCTCTCAAAGATGAAAAACTGTTTTTT. The rearrangement links TRBV10-3 to TRBJ1-4; no clear D gene. The CDR3 has 15 amino acids. V dropped 4 bases and J dropped 6 bases, with 15 bases sitting between them. Germline values: CDR1 ENHRY, CDR2 SYGVKD.

V gene TRBV19 combines with J gene TRBJ2-7; 8 positions agree with TRBD2. The V gene end was trimmed by 10 bases and the J gene end by 5 bases; junction bases not matched to a gene: 19. From germline, CDR1 is LNHDA and CDR2 SQIVND (reference sequence). The CDR3 is 16 amino acids. In DNA, the CDR3 is TGTGCCACCCGGACGGTGGGCGGGGGGTCGAACCACGAGCAGTACTTC. Encoded protein: CATRTVGGGSNHEQYF.

The V and J genes are TRBV2 and TRBJ2-3; D ambiguous. V was clipped by 3 bases and J by 0 bases, with 7 bases between them. The CDR3 runs to 14 residues. The germline V gene encodes CDR1 SNHLY and CDR2 FYNNEI. CDR3 sequence: CASSEMRSTDTQYF. In nucleotides, the CDR3 is TGTGCCAGCAGTGAGATGCGGAGCACAGATACGCAGTATTTT. Based on the CDR3 plus reference TRBV2 and TRBJ2-3, the full variable domain is EPEVTQTPSHQVTQMGQEVILRCVPISNHLYFYWYRQILGQKVEFLVSFYNNEISEKSEIFDDQFSVERPDGSNFTLKIRSTKLEDSAMYFCASSEMRSTDTQYFGPGTRLTVL.